This T cell receptor beta chain was sequenced for a study of shared clonotypes between healthy human individuals. V was pared by 5 bases and J by 4 bases, with 6 bases of the junction left unmatched. Germline V CDR1 and CDR2: SGHAT, FQNNGV. The CDR3 has 15 residues. At deep level, the assay was performed. The data were produced by immunoSEQ multiplex PCR, yet TCRdb's version contains in-frame clones alone and is incomplete. The sample holds about 820,000 clones; nearly 95% are singletons and the top ten take nearly 25%. Naive CD8 cells were CD45RO-negative, positively selected for CCR7, excluding terminally differentiated effector memory CD45RA+ cells.

V and J are TRBV11-2 and TRBJ2-1; 9 bases align to TRBD1. The specimen sequenced was naive CD8+ T cells sorted from blood. This receptor was identified in a man aged 25-45 years in good health. CDR3 coding DNA: TGTGCCAGCAGCCGGAGTGGGACAGGGTACAATGAGCAGTTCTTC. The encoded protein is CASSRSGTGYNEQFF.